The 16 T cell receptor beta chains given below trace back to one sample, sequenced in a study of blood T cell repertoires in COVID-19. TCRdb keeps only in-frame clones here, not all; method: immunoSEQ multiplex PCR. The sample lists hundreds of thousands of clones; 70% to 90% were seen once. The sequenced sample was peripheral blood. The receptors originated from a woman aged 25 to 39 with active or convalescent COVID-19.

The chain recombines TRBV24-1 with TRBJ2-2; 11 bases are shared with TRBD2. The CDR3 consists of 17 residues. Germline V gene data show CDR1 as KGHDR and CDR2 as SFDVKD. V was pared by 7 bases and J by 2 bases, with 8 bases of the junction left unmatched. CDR3 in DNA: TGTGCCACCAGGGCTGGACTAGCGGGCGGAAACACCGGGGAGCTGTTTTTT. Translating gives CATRAGLAGGNTGELFF.

The chain employs TRBV4-1 and TRBJ2-1; TRBD2 matches at 9 bases. The CDR3 runs 18 residues. CDR1 is MGHRA, CDR2 YSYEKL, per germline. The ends lost 1 base at V and 0 bases at J; junction bases unmatched: 7. The CDR3 loop reads CASSQGFQAGGSYNEQFF. CDR3 nucleotides: TGCGCCAGCAGCCAAGGGTTCCAAGCGGGGGGCTCCTACAATGAGCAGTTCTTC.

The V gene is TRBV6-5, the J gene TRBJ1-5, with D unresolved. CDR3 length: 15 amino acids. Germline CDR1 reads MNHEY; CDR2 reads SVGAGI. Deletions cut 6 bases from V and 0 bases from J, with 12 bases between. CDR3 nucleotides: TGTGCCAGCAGCCCAACTGAGTTTAGCAATCAGCCCCAGCATTTT. It encodes CASSPTEFSNQPQHF.

The chain uses TRBV5-4 and TRBJ2-7, with D possibly being TRBD2 (6 bases). V dropped 4 bases and J dropped 0 bases, with 11 bases sitting between them. The CDR3 is 14 amino acids. Germline V gene sequence: CDR1 SGHNT, CDR2 YYREEE (reference sequence). In DNA form, the CDR3 reads TGTGCCAGCAGCCCGACTAGTAGCTCCTACGAGCAGTACTTC. Translation: CASSPTSSSYEQYF. Full variable domain (remainder filled in from reference TRBV5-4 and TRBJ2-7): ETGVTQSPTHLIKTRGQQVTLRCSSQSGHNTVSWYQQALGQGPQFIFQYYREEENGRGNFPPRFSGLQFPNYSSELNVNALELDDSALYLCASSPTSSSYEQYFGPGTRLTVT.

Notes on this clone: This specimen includes other DNA sequences encoding the same CDR3. The chain employs TRBV6-5 and TRBJ2-7; 9 bases are shared with TRBD1. The length of the CDR3 is 14 residues. From germline, CDR1 is MNHEY and CDR2 SVGAGI. J lost 2 bases, V lost 6 bases, and 5 bases had no gene match. The CDR3 DNA is TGTGCCAGCAGCCTCGGACAGGGGACCTACGAGCAGTACTTC. As protein: CASSLGQGTYEQYF.

The rearrangement links TRBV4-2 to TRBJ1-3; D unclear. Germline-derived CDR1 and CDR2 are LGHNA and YNFKEQ. V gave up 1 base and J gave up 4 bases, with 11 bases separating them. This CDR3 is built from 15 residues. DNA for the CDR3: TGTGCCAGCAGCCAAGTAGAGGGAACGGGAAACACCATATATTTT. Translation gives CASSQVEGTGNTIYF.

In this sample, this clone turned up once. The chain carries TRBV4-1 and TRBJ2-7; TRBD2 agrees at 11 bases. The germline CDR1 and CDR2 sequences are MGHRA and YSYEKL. The CDR3 consists of 16 residues. After removal of 3 bases from V and 0 bases from J, the junction contained 4 bases not matched to a gene. In DNA form, the CDR3 reads TGCGCCAGCAGCCAGCTTAGCGGGGGGGCCTCCTACGAGCAGTACTTC. It is translated as CASSQLSGGASYEQYF.

The chain combines TRBV3-1 (or the pseudogene TRBV3-2) with TRBJ2-3, with 8 bases that match TRBD2. Trimming took 0 bases from V and 1 from J; bases not matched to a gene: 3. Germline V gene lookup returns CDR1 LGHDT and CDR2 YNNKEL (reference sequence). This CDR3 has 16 residues. CDR3 nucleotides: TGTGCCAGCAGCCAAGAGGCTAGCGGGCGCACAGATACGCAGTATTTT. Translated: CASSQEASGRTDTQYF.

The chain has TRBV19 and TRBJ2-1; no definite D call. The V and J ends lost 6 bases and 8 bases respectively, with 20 bases between them. The CDR3 totals 15 residues. Germline assignment: CDR1 LNHDA and CDR2 SQIVND (reference sequence). CDR3 sequence (DNA): TGTGCCAGTAGCCTTGCGGCTACCTCCCTCGATGAGCAGTTCTTC. Its protein product is CASSLAATSLDEQFF.

Points on this clone: The sample has other DNA sequences that encode this CDR3 too. The rearrangement links TRBV27 to TRBJ1-5; the D is unclear. The CDR3 is 12 amino acids. Trimming pared 3 bases from V and 6 bases from J, leaving 6 bases between. Germline assignment: CDR1 MNHEY and CDR2 SMNVEV (reference sequence). The CDR3 region is CASSFGGQPQHF. The DNA of the CDR3 is TGTGCCAGCAGTTTCGGAGGTCAGCCCCAGCATTTT.

This clone was counted once. The chain has TRBV5-1 and TRBJ1-4; D is ambiguous. V lost 3 bases and J 3 bases, leaving 12 bases between the germline ends. The CDR3 sequence is 15 residues long. Germline V gene lookup returns CDR1 SGHRS and CDR2 YFSETQ. CDR3 sequence reads: CASSWAPQSNEKLFF. In DNA, the CDR3 is TGCGCCAGCAGCTGGGCCCCACAGTCTAATGAAAAACTGTTTTTT.

This chain uses TRBV7-8 with TRBJ1-4; D is possibly TRBD1 (6 bases). V gave up 0 bases and J gave up 7 bases, with 18 bases separating them. This CDR3 has 17 amino acids. From germline, CDR1 is SGHVS and CDR2 FQNEAQ. The CDR3 sequence is CASSLAPRGGLGEKLFF. The CDR3 coding sequence is TGTGCCAGCAGCTTAGCCCCCCGAGGGGGATTAGGTGAAAAACTGTTTTTT.

V is TRBV19 and J is TRBJ2-7; TRBD2 aligns across 9 bases. Germline V gene sequence: CDR1 LNHDA, CDR2 SQIVND (reference sequence). Germline trimming cut 3 bases from V and 6 bases from J; bases unmatched to any gene: 6. The CDR3 has 14 amino acids. The CDR3 loop reads CASSISGTSSEQYF. The CDR3 region has the DNA TGTGCCAGTAGTATCTCCGGGACTAGCTCCGAGCAGTACTTC.

The chain recombines TRBV5-1 with TRBJ1-6; 7 bases match TRBD1. There are 15 residues in the CDR3. V gave up 5 bases and J gave up 7 bases; unmatched junction bases: 9. The germline CDR1 and CDR2 sequences are SGHRS and YFSETQ. This chain's CDR3 is CASRDRTGLNSPLHF. The CDR3 region has the DNA TGCGCCAGCAGGGACCGGACAGGATTGAATTCACCCCTCCACTTT.

This clone was recorded a few times. The chain carries TRBV7-2 and TRBJ1-2, with TRBD1 matching over 7 bases. V lost 2 bases and J lost 4; bases outside the gene matches: 10. The germline gives CDR1 SGHTA, CDR2 FQGNSA. The CDR3 has 16 residues. The CDR3 coding sequence is TGTGCCAGCAGCTTACCCGACAGGGAGGTAATCTATGGCTACACCTTC. Translating it yields CASSLPDREVIYGYTF.

This clone was counted once. The rearrangement joins TRBV3-1 (or the pseudogene TRBV3-2) to TRBJ2-1, with D hard to call. Trimming pared 1 base from V and 12 bases from J, leaving 7 bases between. Germline CDR1 LGHDT, CDR2 YNNKEL (reference sequence). The CDR3 has 11 amino acids. The CDR3 is CASSQGFGQFF. DNA of the CDR3: TGTGCCAGCAGCCAAGGGTTCGGGCAGTTCTTC.